Below are 27 T cell receptor beta chains sequenced from a single sample in a study of blood T cell repertoires in COVID-19. TCRdb's table, derived via immunoSEQ multiplex PCR, lists solely in-frame clones and lacks some. Among over 200,000 clones listed, more than 75% were seen once. Sequencing was performed on peripheral blood. These receptors were obtained from a man in his forties with active or convalescent COVID-19.

This clone was seen just once. The chain links TRBV6-1 to TRBJ2-7; a possible D gene is TRBD1 (5 bases). CDR3 length: 15 residues. Germline CDR1 MNHNS, CDR2 SASEGT. V was cut by 1 base and J by 0 bases, with 10 bases left in between. In nucleotides, the CDR3 is TGTGCCAGCAGTGAAGTCGAAGGGGCCTCCTACGAGCAGTACTTC. Translated: CASSEVEGASYEQYF.

This sequence joins TRBV7-2 and TRBJ1-1; TRBD1 is a possible D gene (6 bases). Trimming took 3 bases from V and 8 from J, leaving 7 bases between them. Germline V CDR1 and CDR2: SGHTA, FQGNSA. The CDR3 consists of 11 residues. CDR3 in amino acids: CASSFDREAFF. In nucleotides, the CDR3 is TGTGCCAGCAGCTTTGACAGGGAAGCTTTCTTT.

J is TRBJ2-2 and V is TRBV7-9; the match to TRBD1 covers 11 bases. The CDR3 sequence is 16 residues long. The germline V gene encodes CDR1 SEHNR and CDR2 FQNEAQ (reference sequence). J lost 4 bases, V lost 5 bases, and 6 bases had no gene match. CDR3 loop: CASSPGGQGVTGELFF. CDR3 coding DNA: TGTGCCAGCAGCCCGGGGGGACAGGGGGTCACCGGGGAGCTGTTTTTT.

The CDR3 DNA follows: TGCGCCAGCAGCTCGGACACAGGGGGGGGCTATGGCTACACCTTC. Amino acid sequence: CASSSDTGGGYGYTF. The chain recombines TRBV5-1 with TRBJ1-2; 8 bases fit TRBD1. The J segment lost 4 bases and the V segment lost 3 bases, leaving 8 bases of the junction unmatched. The CDR3 runs 15 residues. Germline CDR1 is SGHRS and CDR2 is YFSETQ.

V gene TRBV28 combines with J gene TRBJ1-2, with D unresolved. V dropped 7 bases and J dropped 2 bases, with 5 bases sitting between them. The length of the CDR3 is 11 residues. The germline gives CDR1 MDHEN, CDR2 SYDVKM. The CDR3 DNA reads TGTGCCAGCAACCGGAACTATGGCTACACCTTC. This encodes CASNRNYGYTF.

The chain carries TRBV6-5 and TRBJ2-7, with D possibly matching TRBD1 (5 bases). The CDR3 contains 15 residues. From germline, CDR1 is MNHEY and CDR2 SVGAGI. Trimming removed 5 bases at V and 3 bases at J, with 17 bases between. The CDR3 DNA reads as TGTGCCAGCAGTAACGAACCAGGGCTTAACTACGAGCAGTACTTC. It codes for CASSNEPGLNYEQYF.

V gene TRBV7-9 combines with J gene TRBJ2-7; 8 nucleotides line up with TRBD1. J gave up 6 bases and V 4 bases, and 5 bases lay outside the gene matches. The CDR3 runs to 13 residues. Germline-derived CDR1 and CDR2 are SEHNR and FQNEAQ (reference sequence). The CDR3 loop is CASSSTGGFEQYF. The CDR3 DNA follows: TGTGCCAGCAGCTCCACAGGGGGTTTCGAGCAGTACTTC.

The V gene is TRBV12-2, the J gene TRBJ2-5; the D call in the table, TRBD1, was not verified against the DNA. TRBV12-2 is designated a pseudogene. The CDR3 extends over 16 amino acids. CDR3 sequence reads: CASRFGRDTVQETQYF. The DNA for the CDR3 is TGTGCAAGTCGCTTTGGTCGGGACACGGTACAAGAGACCCAGTACTTC.

J is TRBJ2-7 and V is TRBV5-8; D is perhaps TRBD2 (6 bases). Between the trimmed V and J ends, which lost 3 bases and 9 bases, there was a span of 22 bases. The CDR3 sequence is 15 residues long. Looked up from germline, CDR1 is SGHTS and CDR2 is YDEGEE. CDR3 sequence: CASSSTGSKTGRQYF. The CDR3 nucleotides read TGTGCCAGCAGCTCGACGGGGTCAAAGACCGGGAGGCAGTACTTC.

The rearrangement links TRBV7-2 to TRBJ2-3; D call uncertain. Trimming took 1 base from V and 2 from J, leaving 7 bases between them. Germline V gives CDR1 SGHTA, CDR2 FQGNSA. This CDR3 is built from 14 residues. The chain's CDR3 is CASSLGTYTDTQYF. DNA of the CDR3: TGTGCCAGCAGCTTAGGAACATACACAGATACGCAGTATTTT.

Ten or more counts support this clone. The genes are TRBV15 and TRBJ1-5; D is unclear. The germline V gene has CDR1 LNHNV and CDR2 YYDKDF (reference sequence). The CDR3 has 12 residues. V was clipped by 3 bases and J by 5 bases, with 5 bases between them. This CDR3 is CATSRPDQPQHF. The DNA of the CDR3 is TGTGCCACCAGCAGGCCGGATCAGCCCCAGCATTTT.

The V and J genes are TRBV27 and TRBJ1-1; TRBD1 might be the D (6 bases). The CDR3 extends over 12 amino acids. Germline values: CDR1 MNHEY, CDR2 SMNVEV (reference sequence). Trimming took off 11 bases at V and 4 bases at J, with 14 bases between the two ends. The CDR3 loop reads CAPARGRTEAFF. CDR3 nucleotide sequence: TGTGCCCCCGCGCGGGGGCGCACTGAAGCTTTCTTT.

The count of this clone is one. The chain is built from TRBV5-1 and TRBJ1-5; D ambiguous. The length of the CDR3 is 13 residues. The V end was cut by 0 bases, the J end by 5 bases, with 6 bases between. CDR1 and CDR2 from the germline V gene are SGHRS and YFSETQ. In DNA, the CDR3 is TGCGCCAGCAGCTTGGACAGCTATCAGCCCCAGCATTTT. Its translation: CASSLDSYQPQHF.

As concerns this clone: The same CDR3 arises from other DNA sequences in this sample as well. V usage is TRBV5-5 and J usage is TRBJ2-7, with a tentative D call TRBD1 (5 bases). V lost 4 bases, J lost 4 bases, and 9 bases lay in between. CDR3 length: 12 amino acids. Germline V gene lookup returns CDR1 SGHKS and CDR2 YYEKEE (reference sequence). This CDR3 is CASSPQGYEQYF. The CDR3 region has the DNA TGTGCCAGCAGCCCCCAGGGTTACGAGCAGTACTTC.

The chain couples TRBV27 to TRBJ1-1, with no clear D. This CDR3 contains 14 residues. Germline-derived CDR1 and CDR2 are MNHEY and SMNVEV (reference sequence). V dropped 3 bases and J dropped 5 bases, with 13 bases sitting between them. The CDR3 DNA reads TGTGCCAGCAGTTTCGCCGGGCGAGGGACTGAAGCTTTCTTT. This codes for CASSFAGRGTEAFF.

The chain employs TRBV29-1 and TRBJ1-4; 7 bases map to TRBD1. The CDR3 length is 13 residues. Germline trimming cut 7 bases from V and 7 bases from J; bases unmatched to any gene: 9. Germline CDR1 is SQVTM and CDR2 is ANQGSEA. For the CDR3, the DNA is TGCAGCGCCTCCAACAGGGGAAGTGAAAAACTGTTTTTT. Its protein is CSASNRGSEKLFF.

This clone has a handful of counts. The V call is TRBV5-6, the J call TRBJ2-7, with a weak D call TRBD2 (6 bases). Germline V gene lookup returns CDR1 SGHDT and CDR2 YYEEEE. CDR3 length: 12 residues. Trimming shortened V by 7 bases and J by 2 bases, and 10 bases separated the two germline ends. CDR3 coding DNA: TGTGCCAGCGCTGGCGGGGCCTACGAGCAGTACTTC. Residues: CASAGGAYEQYF. Combining the CDR3 with reference TRBV5-6 and TRBJ2-7 gives the whole variable domain DAGVTQSPTHLIKTRGQQVTLRCSPKSGHDTVSWYQQALGQGPQFIFQYYEEEERQRGNFPDRFSGHQFPNYSSELNVNALLLGDSALYLCASAGGAYEQYFGPGTRLTVT.

This chain joins TRBV4-2 and TRBJ1-5; D is perhaps TRBD1 (5 bases). The V end was cut by 1 base, the J end by 6 bases, with 10 bases between. CDR3 length: 14 residues. Germline values: CDR1 LGHNA, CDR2 YNFKEQ. Written as DNA, the CDR3 is TGTGCCAGCAGCCAAGGTAGGGGAGGTCAGCCCCAGCATTTT. It codes for CASSQGRGGQPQHF.

CDR3 sequence: CASSPTDRGPTNEKLFF. The CDR3 bases are TGTGCCAGCTCACCAACCGACAGGGGTCCAACTAATGAAAAACTGTTTTTT. The chain combines TRBV18 with TRBJ1-4; 8 nucleotides agree with TRBD1. Per germline, CDR1 KGHSH and CDR2 LQKENI. This CDR3 is 17 amino acids long. V dropped 2 bases and J dropped 0; count of bases not matched to a gene: 5.

The chain is built from TRBV28 and TRBJ1-1, with 7 bases lining up with TRBD1. CDR1 and CDR2 (germline): MDHEN, SYDVKM. There are 16 residues in the CDR3. The V gene end was trimmed by 5 bases and the J gene end by 0 bases; junction bases not matched to a gene: 9. The CDR3 region has the DNA TGTGCCAGCAGTAGACTTACAGGGGCGATGAACACTGAAGCTTTCTTT. The encoded protein is CASSRLTGAMNTEAFF.

The J gene is TRBJ2-7, the V gene TRBV4-1; 11 bases align to TRBD2. V lost 5 bases to trimming and J lost 3 bases; unmatched junction nucleotides: 3. Looked up from germline, CDR1 is MGHRA and CDR2 is YSYEKL. The CDR3 is 14 residues long. The CDR3 bases are TGCGCCAGCAGCACCGGACTAGCGGGCTACGAGCAGTACTTC. Translation: CASSTGLAGYEQYF.

J is TRBJ1-1 and V is TRBV19, with D maybe TRBD1 (6 bases). Per the germline V gene, CDR1 is LNHDA and CDR2 is SQIVND (reference sequence). This CDR3 comprises 15 residues. With 5 bases removed from V and 6 bases from J, the gap between germline ends came to 19 bases. Written as DNA, the CDR3 is TGTGCCAGTAGTCCGTGGGACATAGCCCTCTCTGAAGCTTTCTTT. Its translation: CASSPWDIALSEAFF.

The chain employs TRBV10-1 and TRBJ2-5, with 11 bases lining up with TRBD2. This CDR3 has 14 amino acids. Per the germline V gene, CDR1 is WNHNN and CDR2 is SYGVQD (reference sequence). The ends lost 3 bases at V and 5 bases at J; junction bases unmatched: 2. CDR3 sequence: CASSELAGAETQYF. CDR3 bases: TGCGCCAGCAGTGAACTAGCGGGGGCTGAGACCCAGTACTTC.

The chain has TRBV5-1 and TRBJ2-5; D ambiguous. CDR1 and CDR2 (germline): SGHRS, YFSETQ. This CDR3 has 11 residues. V was trimmed by 0 bases and J by 8 bases, leaving 5 bases between them. CDR3 sequence reads: CASSLERTQYF. The CDR3 region has the DNA TGCGCCAGCAGCTTGGAGAGAACCCAGTACTTC.

The V gene is TRBV6-1, the J gene TRBJ2-7, with TRBD1 identical over 7 bases. This CDR3 has 16 residues. CDR1 is MNHNS and CDR2 is SASEGT in the germline V gene. The V and J ends lost 4 bases and 1 base, in that order; junction bases with no gene match: 10. Here the CDR3 reads CASSVERAGGSYEQYF. Here the CDR3 DNA reads TGTGCCAGCAGTGTGGAGAGGGCAGGGGGTTCCTACGAGCAGTACTTC.

This CDR3 is CASSILGGMNTEAFF. DNA of the CDR3: TGTGCCAGTAGTATTTTAGGGGGTATGAACACTGAAGCTTTCTTT. The chain carries TRBV19 and TRBJ1-1; possibly TRBD1 for D (6 bases). Germline CDR1 is LNHDA and CDR2 is SQIVND (reference sequence). V was cut by 3 bases and J by 0 bases, with 11 bases left in between. This CDR3 region has 15 residues.

A single count supports this clone. The gene calls are TRBV10-2 and TRBJ2-3; D not certain. There are 12 residues in the CDR3. Trimming stripped 1 base from V and 5 bases from J, with 4 bases between. The germline CDR1 and CDR2 sequences are WSHSY and SAAADI. The CDR3 DNA reads TGCGCCAGCAGTGAGTACGGAGATACGCAGTATTTT. Translated: CASSEYGDTQYF.